Sequencing of this T cell receptor beta chain was carried out in a study of T cell responses to AZD1222 COVID-19 vaccine. Concerning this clone: The antigen remains unidentified.

Some clones are missing from TCRdb's copy, which holds only in-frame ones; the method was immunoSEQ multiplex PCR. Among about 120,000 clones, about 90% were seen once, and the ten largest hold roughly 4.1%. Germline V gene sequence: CDR1 SGHTA, CDR2 FQGNSA. The CDR3 is 16 residues long. Trimming removed 5 bases from V and 4 bases from J; junction bases left unmatched: 10. Notes on the study in general: There were mostly white British donors and more females than males, and clonal diversity was possibly underestimated. The repertoires were collected only after the peak T cell response.

This receptor was obtained from an adult in good health. Sample: peripheral blood, taken on day 0 of AZD1222 vaccination. The rearrangement links TRBV7-2 to TRBJ1-2; 10 nucleotides align to TRBD1. The CDR3 coding sequence is TGTGCCAGCAGCACAGGACAGGGGGTGATTAGCTATGGCTACACCTTC. Translating gives CASSTGQGVISYGYTF. The full variable domain, in which reference TRBV7-2 and TRBJ1-2 provide the parts outside the CDR3, is GAGVSQSPSNKVTEKGKDVELRCDPISGHTALYWYRQSLGQGLEFLIYFQGNSAPDKSGLPSDRFSAERTGGSVSTLTIQRTQQEDSAVYLCASSTGQGVISYGYTFGSGTRLTVV.